A selection of T cell receptor beta chains follows, all from one sample in a study of cytomegalovirus exposure and HLA in healthy donors. TCRdb's table, derived via immunoSEQ multiplex PCR, lists solely in-frame clones and lacks some. The sample carries around 69,000 clones, 65% to 70% recorded once. Source material: PBMCs. The origin of the receptors is a man aged 35 to 55 in good health and CMV-seropositive. Each CDR3 is given with its conserved first and last residue. Each record gives: V gene, clone size, D gene, J gene, CDR3 DNA, CDR3 protein. The D gene is left open where the match is weak. Only part of the rows carry a size: once, few, many, or a class if the clone is expanded.

V gene: TRBV6-5; clone size: -; D gene: -; J gene: TRBJ1-2; CDR3 DNA: TGTGCCAGCAGTTACCGTTCACAGGGCGGCTATGGCTACACCTTC; CDR3 protein: CASSYRSQGGYGYTF
V gene: TRBV5-1; clone size: once; D gene: TRBD1; J gene: TRBJ2-2; CDR3 DNA: TGCGCCAGCAGCTTGGATGGCGGGACAGGGGGGACCGGGGAGCTGTTTTTT; CDR3 protein: CASSLDGGTGGTGELFF
V gene: TRBV7-9; clone size: -; D gene: -; J gene: TRBJ2-3; CDR3 DNA: TGTGCCAGCAGCTTGGCGGACACAGATACGCAGTATTTT; CDR3 protein: CASSLADTDTQYF
V gene: TRBV5-1; clone size: -; D gene: -; J gene: TRBJ1-1; CDR3 DNA: TGCGCCAGCAGCGGCACAGGTCCCCCGAACACTGAAGCTTTCTTT; CDR3 protein: CASSGTGPPNTEAFF
V gene: TRBV7-6; clone size: -; D gene: -; J gene: TRBJ1-3; CDR3 DNA: TGTGCCAGCAGCAAGACAGCAACTGGAAACACCATATATTTT; CDR3 protein: CASSKTATGNTIYF
V gene: TRBV29-1; clone size: -; D gene: TRBD1; J gene: TRBJ1-2; CDR3 DNA: TGCAGCTACAAGGACAGGGGGAACTATGGCTACACCTTC; CDR3 protein: CSYKDRGNYGYTF
V gene: TRBV5-1; clone size: once; D gene: -; J gene: TRBJ1-2; CDR3 DNA: TGCGCCAGCAGCTTTGATTTCCGCGGAGACTATGGCTACACCTTC; CDR3 protein: CASSFDFRGDYGYTF
V gene: TRBV9; clone size: -; D gene: TRBD2; J gene: TRBJ2-7; CDR3 DNA: TGTGCCAGCAGCGCCAGGCGGGAGATGACCTACGAGCAGTACTTC; CDR3 protein: CASSARREMTYEQYF
V gene: TRBV27; clone size: -; D gene: -; J gene: TRBJ2-6; CDR3 DNA: TGTGCCACACAGGGTACTGGGGCCAACGTCCTGACTTTC; CDR3 protein: CATQGTGANVLTF
V gene: TRBV18; clone size: -; D gene: -; J gene: TRBJ1-4; CDR3 DNA: TGTGCCAGCTCACCACTGCAGGAATCAACTAATGAAAAACTGTTTTTT; CDR3 protein: CASSPLQESTNEKLFF